Here is one T cell receptor (beta chain) with its context. The target antigen is unknown. TCRdb's copy holds only in-frame clones and misses some; the assay was immunoSEQ multiplex PCR. The sample holds 70,000 to 90,000 clones, around 80% seen once. TCRs were sequenced from a few patients responding to pembrolizumab. The data originate from a study of PD-1 blockade in mismatch repair-deficient tumors. Study-wide results and caveats: After pembrolizumab, tumor-resident clones rose rapidly, then generally contracted before radiologic responses.

Germline assignment: CDR1 LNHDA and CDR2 SQIVND (reference sequence). Trimming took 6 bases from V and 0 from J; bases not matched to a gene: 2. There are 16 residues in the CDR3. The source was peripheral blood, collected 44 weeks after starting pembrolizumab. The rearrangement links TRBV19 to TRBJ2-5; 15 bases agree with TRBD2. This TCR was sampled from an adult with mismatch repair-deficient cancer. CDR3 nucleotides: TGTGCCAGTAGAGGACTAGCGGGAGGGTACCAAGAGACCCAGTACTTC. As protein: CASRGLAGGYQETQYF.